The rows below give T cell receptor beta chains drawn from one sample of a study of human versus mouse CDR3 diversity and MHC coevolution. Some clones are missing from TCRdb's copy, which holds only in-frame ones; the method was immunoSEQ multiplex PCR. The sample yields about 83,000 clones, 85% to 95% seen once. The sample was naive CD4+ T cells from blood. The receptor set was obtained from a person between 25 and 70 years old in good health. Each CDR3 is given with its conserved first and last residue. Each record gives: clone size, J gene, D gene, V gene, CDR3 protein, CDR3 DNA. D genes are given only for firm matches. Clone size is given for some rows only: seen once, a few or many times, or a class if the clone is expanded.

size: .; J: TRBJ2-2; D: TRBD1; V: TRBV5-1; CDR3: CASSITGGGTGELFF; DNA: TGCGCCAGCAGCATTACAGGGGGTGGCACCGGGGAGCTGTTTTTT
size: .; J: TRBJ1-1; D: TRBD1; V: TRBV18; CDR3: CASSLLIQTGGNSTEAFF; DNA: TGTGCCAGCTCACTGCTTATCCAGACAGGGGGAAATAGCACTGAAGCTTTCTTT
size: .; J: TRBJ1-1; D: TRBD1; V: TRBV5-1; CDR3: CASSLEGQGDTEAFF; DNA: TGCGCCAGCAGCTTGGAGGGGCAGGGGGACACTGAAGCTTTCTTT
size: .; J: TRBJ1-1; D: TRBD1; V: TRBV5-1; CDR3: CASSDTGGGTEAFF; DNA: TGCGCCAGCAGCGATACAGGGGGCGGTACTGAAGCTTTCTTT
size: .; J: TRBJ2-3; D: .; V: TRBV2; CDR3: CASTNGQSTDTQYF; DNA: TGTGCCAGCACCAACGGACAGAGCACAGATACGCAGTATTTT
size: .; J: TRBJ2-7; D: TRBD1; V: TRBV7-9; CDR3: CASSLTGGATYEQYF; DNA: TGTGCCAGCAGCTTGACAGGGGGAGCCACCTACGAGCAGTACTTC
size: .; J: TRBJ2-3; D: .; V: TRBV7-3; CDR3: CASSLGLGRTSDTQYF; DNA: TGTGCCAGCAGCTTAGGGCTTGGCAGGACATCAGATACGCAGTATTTT
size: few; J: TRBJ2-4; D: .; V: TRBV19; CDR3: CASSGGAKNIQYF; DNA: TGTGCCAGTAGTGGGGGGGCCAAAAACATTCAGTACTTC
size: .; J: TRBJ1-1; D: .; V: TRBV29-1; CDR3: CSVDPGVTEAFF; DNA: TGCAGCGTCGACCCAGGGGTAACTGAAGCTTTCTTT
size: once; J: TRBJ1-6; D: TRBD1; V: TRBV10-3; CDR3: CAIRPGTGSSPLHF; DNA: TGTGCCATCAGGCCCGGGACAGGGAGTTCACCCCTCCACTTT
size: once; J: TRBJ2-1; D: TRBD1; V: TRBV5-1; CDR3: CASSLGDRYNEQFF; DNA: TGCGCCAGCAGCTTGGGGGACAGGTACAATGAGCAGTTCTTC
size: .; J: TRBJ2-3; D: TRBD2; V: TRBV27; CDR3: CASSPRLALDTQYF; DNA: TGTGCCAGCAGTCCCAGACTAGCCCTAGATACGCAGTATTTT
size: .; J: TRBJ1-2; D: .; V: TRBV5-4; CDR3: CASSLYTGYYGYTF; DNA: TGTGCCAGCAGCTTGTATACAGGGTACTATGGCTACACCTTC
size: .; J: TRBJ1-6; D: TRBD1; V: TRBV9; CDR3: CASSRQGVSPLHF; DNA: TGTGCCAGCAGTCGACAGGGGGTCTCACCCCTCCACTTT
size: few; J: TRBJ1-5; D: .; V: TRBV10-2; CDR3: CASRPGADQPQHF; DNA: TGCGCCAGCAGACCAGGGGCGGACCAGCCCCAGCATTTT
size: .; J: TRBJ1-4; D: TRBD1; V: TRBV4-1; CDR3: CASSSTTGLATNEKLFF; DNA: TGCGCCAGCAGCTCAACGACAGGGCTGGCAACTAATGAAAAACTGTTTTTT
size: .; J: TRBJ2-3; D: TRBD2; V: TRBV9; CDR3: CASSPIQREVTDTQYF; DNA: TGTGCCAGCAGCCCCATCCAGCGGGAGGTCACAGATACGCAGTATTTT
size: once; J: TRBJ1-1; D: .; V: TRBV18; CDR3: CASSPPTASRSAEAFF; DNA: TGTGCCAGCTCACCACCGACAGCCTCAAGGAGCGCTGAAGCTTTCTTT
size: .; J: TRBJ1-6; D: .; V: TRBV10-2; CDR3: CASRQIRGLKGPHNSPLHF; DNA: TGCGCCAGCAGACAAATTCGGGGTTTGAAGGGCCCACATAATTCACCCCTCCACTTT
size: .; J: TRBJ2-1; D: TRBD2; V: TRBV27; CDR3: CASMRLAGGGNEQFF; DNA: TGTGCCAGCATGAGACTAGCGGGAGGTGGTAATGAGCAGTTCTTC
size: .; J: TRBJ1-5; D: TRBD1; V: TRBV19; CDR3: CASSIAPGGRWQPQHF; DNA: TGTGCCAGTAGTATTGCCCCAGGGGGGCGGTGGCAGCCCCAGCATTTT
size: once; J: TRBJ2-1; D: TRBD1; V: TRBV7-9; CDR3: CASTPQGAGGYSYNEQFF; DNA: TGTGCCAGCACCCCACAGGGGGCCGGGGGGTACTCCTACAATGAGCAGTTCTTC
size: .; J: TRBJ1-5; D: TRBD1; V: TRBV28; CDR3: CASSTGQGAGNQPQHF; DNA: TGTGCCAGCAGTACCGGACAGGGGGCCGGCAATCAGCCCCAGCATTTT
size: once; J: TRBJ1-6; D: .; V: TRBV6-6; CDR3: CASGGWTENSPLHF; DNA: TGTGCCAGCGGGGGTTGGACAGAAAATTCACCCCTCCACTTT
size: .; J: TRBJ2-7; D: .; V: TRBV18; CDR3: CASSQPNGEQYF; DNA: TGTGCCAGCTCACAACCGAACGGCGAGCAGTACTTC
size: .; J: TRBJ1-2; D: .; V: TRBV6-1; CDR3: CASSEFPGNYGYTF; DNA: TGTGCCAGCAGTGAATTCCCAGGCAACTATGGCTACACCTTC
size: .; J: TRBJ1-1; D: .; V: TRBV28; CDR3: CASRATRNTEAFF; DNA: TGTGCCAGCAGGGCGACACGGAACACTGAAGCTTTCTTT
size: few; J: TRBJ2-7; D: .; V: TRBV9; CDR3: CASSVGGDSYEQYF; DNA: TGTGCCAGCAGCGTAGGGGGAGACTCCTACGAGCAGTACTTC
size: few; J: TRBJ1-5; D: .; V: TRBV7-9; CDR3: CASSQAEGTGPQHF; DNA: TGTGCCAGCAGCCAAGCGGAGGGCACGGGGCCCCAGCATTTT
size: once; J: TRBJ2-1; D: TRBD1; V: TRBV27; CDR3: CASSSWTGNNEQFF; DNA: TGTGCCAGCAGTTCCTGGACAGGGAACAATGAGCAGTTCTTC
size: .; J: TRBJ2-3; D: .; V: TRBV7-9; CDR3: CASSRGDSRSVF; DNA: TGTGCCAGCAGCCGCGGGGACAGCAGATCAGTGTTT
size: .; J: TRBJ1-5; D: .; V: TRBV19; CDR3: CASSRHNSNQPQHF; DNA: TGTGCCAGTAGTCGACATAATAGCAATCAGCCCCAGCATTTT
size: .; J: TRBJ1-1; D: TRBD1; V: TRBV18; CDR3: CASSRDRDLPEAFF; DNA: TGTGCCAGCTCACGCGACAGGGACCTCCCTGAAGCTTTCTTT
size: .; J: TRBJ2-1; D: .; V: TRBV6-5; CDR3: CASSYLSSWFF; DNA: TGTGCCAGCAGTTACTTGTCTAGTTGGTTCTTC
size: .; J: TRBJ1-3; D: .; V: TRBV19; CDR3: CASSLNRISSGNTIYF; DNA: TGTGCCAGTAGTCTAAACAGGATTAGCTCTGGAAACACCATATATTTT
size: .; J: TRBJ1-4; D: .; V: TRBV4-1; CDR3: CASSQEGMGPINEKLFF; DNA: TGCGCCAGCAGCCAAGAGGGTATGGGCCCGATTAATGAAAAACTGTTTTTT
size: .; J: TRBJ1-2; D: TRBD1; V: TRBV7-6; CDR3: CASSTGQGNYGYTF; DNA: TGTGCCAGCAGCACGGGACAGGGGAACTATGGCTACACCTTC
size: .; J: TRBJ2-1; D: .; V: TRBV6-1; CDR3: CASSEGRLEQFF; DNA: TGTGCCAGCAGTGAGGGCAGGCTTGAGCAGTTCTTC
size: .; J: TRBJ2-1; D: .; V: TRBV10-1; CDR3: CASSEAGRRYNEQFF; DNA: TGCGCCAGCAGTGAGGCGGGCCGAAGGTACAATGAGCAGTTCTTC
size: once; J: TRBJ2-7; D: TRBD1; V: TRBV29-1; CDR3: CSVGAQGISFEQYF; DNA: TGCAGCGTTGGGGCACAGGGGATATCCTTCGAGCAGTACTTC
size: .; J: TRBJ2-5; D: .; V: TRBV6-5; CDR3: CASSVAASASTQYF; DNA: TGTGCCAGCAGTGTCGCGGCTAGTGCCTCTACCCAGTACTTC